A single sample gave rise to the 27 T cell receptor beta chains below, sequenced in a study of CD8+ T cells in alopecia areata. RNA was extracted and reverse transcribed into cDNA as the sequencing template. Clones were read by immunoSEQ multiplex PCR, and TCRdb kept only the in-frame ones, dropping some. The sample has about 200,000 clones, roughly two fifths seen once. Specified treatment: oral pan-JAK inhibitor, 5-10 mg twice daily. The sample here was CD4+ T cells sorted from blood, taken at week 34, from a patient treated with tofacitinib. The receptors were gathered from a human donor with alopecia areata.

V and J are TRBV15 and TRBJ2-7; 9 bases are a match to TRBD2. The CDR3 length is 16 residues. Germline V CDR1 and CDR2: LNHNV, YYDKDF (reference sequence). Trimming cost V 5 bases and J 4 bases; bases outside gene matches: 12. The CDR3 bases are TGTGCCACCAGCGTAGCGGGAGTATTCGGGGCATACGAGCAGTACTTC. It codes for CATSVAGVFGAYEQYF.

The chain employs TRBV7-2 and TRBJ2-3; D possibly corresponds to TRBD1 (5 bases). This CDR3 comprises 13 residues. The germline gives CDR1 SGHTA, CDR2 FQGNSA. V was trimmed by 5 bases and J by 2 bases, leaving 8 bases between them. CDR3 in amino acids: CASSRQTTDTQYF. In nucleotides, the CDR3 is TGTGCCAGCAGCCGACAGACCACAGATACGCAGTATTTT.

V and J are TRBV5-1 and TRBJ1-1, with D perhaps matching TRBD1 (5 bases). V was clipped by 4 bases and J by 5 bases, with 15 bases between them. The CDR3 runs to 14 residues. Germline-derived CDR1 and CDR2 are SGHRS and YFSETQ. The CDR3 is CASSPGTRRTEAFF. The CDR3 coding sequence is TGCGCCAGCAGCCCGGGGACGCGAAGGACTGAAGCTTTCTTT.

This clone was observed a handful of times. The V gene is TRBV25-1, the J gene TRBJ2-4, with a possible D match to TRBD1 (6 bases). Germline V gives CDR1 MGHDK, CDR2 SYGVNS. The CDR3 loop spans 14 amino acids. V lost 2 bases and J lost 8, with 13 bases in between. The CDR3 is CASSENRAGDIQYF. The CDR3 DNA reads TGTGCCAGCAGTGAAAACAGGGCTGGGGACATTCAGTACTTC.

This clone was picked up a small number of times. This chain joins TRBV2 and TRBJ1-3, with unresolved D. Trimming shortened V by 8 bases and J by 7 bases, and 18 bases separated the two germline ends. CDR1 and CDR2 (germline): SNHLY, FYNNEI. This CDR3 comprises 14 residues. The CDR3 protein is CASALLLLENTIYF. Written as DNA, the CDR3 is TGTGCCAGCGCCCTTTTACTTCTGGAGAACACCATATATTTT.

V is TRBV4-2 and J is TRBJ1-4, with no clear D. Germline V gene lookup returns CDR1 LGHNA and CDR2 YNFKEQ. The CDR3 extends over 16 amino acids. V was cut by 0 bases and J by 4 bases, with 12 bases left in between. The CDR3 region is CASSQEGPTVNEKLFF. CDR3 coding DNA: TGTGCCAGCAGCCAAGAAGGCCCAACGGTTAATGAAAAACTGTTTTTT.

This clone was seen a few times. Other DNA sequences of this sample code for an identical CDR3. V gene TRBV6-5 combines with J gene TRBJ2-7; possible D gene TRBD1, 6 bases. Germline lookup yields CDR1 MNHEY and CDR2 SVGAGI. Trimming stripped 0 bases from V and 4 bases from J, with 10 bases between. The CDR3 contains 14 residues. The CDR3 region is CASSYSAGAYEQYF. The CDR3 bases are TGTGCCAGCAGTTACTCGGCAGGGGCATACGAGCAGTACTTC.

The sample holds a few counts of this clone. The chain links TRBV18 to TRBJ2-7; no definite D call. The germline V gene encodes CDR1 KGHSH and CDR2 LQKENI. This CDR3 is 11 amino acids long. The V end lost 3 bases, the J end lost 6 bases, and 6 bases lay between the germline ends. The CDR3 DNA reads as TGTGCCAGCTCACCCGACCGCGAGCAGTACTTC. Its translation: CASSPDREQYF.

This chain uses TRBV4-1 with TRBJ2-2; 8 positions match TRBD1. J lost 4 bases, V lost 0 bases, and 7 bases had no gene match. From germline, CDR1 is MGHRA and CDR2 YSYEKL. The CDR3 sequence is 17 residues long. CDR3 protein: CASSQDLRQGATGELFF. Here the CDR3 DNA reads TGCGCCAGCAGCCAAGACCTTCGGCAGGGGGCCACCGGGGAGCTGTTTTTT.

DNA for the CDR3: TGCAGCGCCAAACGACAGGGCGGCTACGAGCAGTACTTC. This encodes CSAKRQGGYEQYF. This sequence joins TRBV29-1 and TRBJ2-7, with 7 bases that match TRBD1. Trimming took 7 bases from V and 3 from J; bases not matched to a gene: 9. This CDR3 comprises 13 residues. CDR1 SQVTM and CDR2 ANQGSEA come from the germline V gene.

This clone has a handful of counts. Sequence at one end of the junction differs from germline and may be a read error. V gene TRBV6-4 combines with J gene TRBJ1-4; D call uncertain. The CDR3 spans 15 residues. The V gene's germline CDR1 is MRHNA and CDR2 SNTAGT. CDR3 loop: CASSRVVGANGKLFF. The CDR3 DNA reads TGTGCCAGCAGCCGGGTCGTCGGAGCTAATGGAAAACTGTTTTTT.

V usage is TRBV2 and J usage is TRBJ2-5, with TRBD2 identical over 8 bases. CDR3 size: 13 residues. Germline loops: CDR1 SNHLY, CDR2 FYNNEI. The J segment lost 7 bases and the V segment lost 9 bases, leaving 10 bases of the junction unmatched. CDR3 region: CASGLAGVGTQYF. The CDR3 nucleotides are TGTGCCAGTGGACTAGCCGGGGTTGGGACCCAGTACTTC. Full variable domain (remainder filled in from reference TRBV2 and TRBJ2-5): EPEVTQTPSHQVTQMGQEVILRCVPISNHLYFYWYRQILGQKVEFLVSFYNNEISEKSEIFDDQFSVERPDGSNFTLKIRSTKLEDSAMYFCASGLAGVGTQYFGPGTRLLVL.

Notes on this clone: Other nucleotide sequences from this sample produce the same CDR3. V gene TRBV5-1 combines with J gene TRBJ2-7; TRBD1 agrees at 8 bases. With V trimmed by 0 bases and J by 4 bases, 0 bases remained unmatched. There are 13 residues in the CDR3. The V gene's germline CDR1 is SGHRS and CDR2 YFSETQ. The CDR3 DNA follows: TGCGCCAGCAGCTTGGACAGGGGGTACGAGCAGTACTTC. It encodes CASSLDRGYEQYF.

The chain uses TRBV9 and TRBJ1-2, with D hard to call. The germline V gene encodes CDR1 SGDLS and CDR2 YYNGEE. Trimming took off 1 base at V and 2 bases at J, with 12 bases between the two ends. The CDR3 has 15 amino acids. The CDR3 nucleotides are TGTGCCAGCAGCGTATCAGTAGACCCGAACTATGGCTACACCTTC. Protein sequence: CASSVSVDPNYGYTF.

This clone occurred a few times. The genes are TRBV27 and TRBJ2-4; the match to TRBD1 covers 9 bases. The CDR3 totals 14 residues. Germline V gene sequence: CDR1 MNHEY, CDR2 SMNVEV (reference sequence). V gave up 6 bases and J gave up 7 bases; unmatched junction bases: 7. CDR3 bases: TGTGCCAGCAGAAGACCCGGGACAGGGAACATTCAGTACTTC. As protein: CASRRPGTGNIQYF.

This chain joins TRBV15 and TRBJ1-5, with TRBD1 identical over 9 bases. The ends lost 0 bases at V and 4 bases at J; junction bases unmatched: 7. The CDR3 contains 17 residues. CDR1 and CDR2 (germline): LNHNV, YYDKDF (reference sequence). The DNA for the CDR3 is TGTGCCACCAGCAGAGACCCCAACAGGGGGCGGAATCAGCCCCAGCATTTT. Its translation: CATSRDPNRGRNQPQHF.

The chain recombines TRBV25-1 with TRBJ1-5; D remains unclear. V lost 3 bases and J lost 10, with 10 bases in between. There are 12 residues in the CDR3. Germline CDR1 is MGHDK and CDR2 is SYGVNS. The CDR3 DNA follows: TGTGCCAGCAGTGATGCGCGTGGTCCCCAGCATTTT. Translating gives CASSDARGPQHF.

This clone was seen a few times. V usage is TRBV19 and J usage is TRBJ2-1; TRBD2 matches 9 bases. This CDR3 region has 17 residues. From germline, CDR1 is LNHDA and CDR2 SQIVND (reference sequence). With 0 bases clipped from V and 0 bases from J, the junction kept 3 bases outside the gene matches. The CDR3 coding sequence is TGTGCCAGTAGTATAGATGGTAGCGGGGGCTCCTACAATGAGCAGTTCTTC. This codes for CASSIDGSGGSYNEQFF.

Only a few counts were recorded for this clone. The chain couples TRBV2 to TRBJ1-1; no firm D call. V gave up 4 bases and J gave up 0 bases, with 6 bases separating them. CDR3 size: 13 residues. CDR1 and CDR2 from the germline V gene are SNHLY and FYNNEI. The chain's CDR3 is CASSVGMNTEAFF. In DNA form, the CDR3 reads TGTGCCAGCAGTGTTGGGATGAACACTGAAGCTTTCTTT.

The CDR3 DNA is TGCGCCAGCCGGGGGCCCTCCGATACGCAGTATTTT. Translating gives CASRGPSDTQYF. This chain joins TRBV5-1 and TRBJ2-3, with D perhaps given as TRBD1 or TRBD2 (6 bases each). The V and J ends lost 7 bases and 6 bases respectively, with 12 bases between them. Germline lookup yields CDR1 SGHRS and CDR2 YFSETQ. The CDR3 has 12 residues.

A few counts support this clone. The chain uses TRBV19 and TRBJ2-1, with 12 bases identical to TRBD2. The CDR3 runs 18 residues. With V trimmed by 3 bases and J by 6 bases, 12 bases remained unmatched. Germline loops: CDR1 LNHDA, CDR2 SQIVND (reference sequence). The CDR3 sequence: CASSIPGRLAGVANEQFF. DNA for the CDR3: TGTGCCAGTAGTATCCCCGGGAGACTAGCGGGAGTCGCCAATGAGCAGTTCTTC.

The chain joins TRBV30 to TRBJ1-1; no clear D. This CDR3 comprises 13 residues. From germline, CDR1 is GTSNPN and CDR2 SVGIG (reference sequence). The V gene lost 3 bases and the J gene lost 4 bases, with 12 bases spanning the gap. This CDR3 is CAWSLMSGTEAFF. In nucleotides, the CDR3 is TGTGCCTGGAGCCTAATGAGTGGCACTGAAGCTTTCTTT.

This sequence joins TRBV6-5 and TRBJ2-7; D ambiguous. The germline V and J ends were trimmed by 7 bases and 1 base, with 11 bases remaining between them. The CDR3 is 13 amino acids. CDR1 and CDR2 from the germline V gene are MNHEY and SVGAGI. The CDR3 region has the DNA TGTGCCAGCACCCCCCTGGGGTCCTACGAGCAGTACTTC. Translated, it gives CASTPLGSYEQYF.

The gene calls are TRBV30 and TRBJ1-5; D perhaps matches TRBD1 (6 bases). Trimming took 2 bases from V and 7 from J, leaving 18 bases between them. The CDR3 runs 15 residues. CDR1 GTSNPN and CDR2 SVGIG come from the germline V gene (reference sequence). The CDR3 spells CAWSYLGGREQPQHF. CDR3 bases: TGTGCCTGGAGTTATTTGGGGGGGCGCGAACAGCCCCAGCATTTT. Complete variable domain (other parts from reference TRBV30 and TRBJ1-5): SQTIHQWPATLVQPVGSPLSLECTVEGTSNPNLYWYRQAAGRGLQLLFYSVGIGQISSEVPQNLSASRPQDRQFILSSKKLLLSDSGFYLCAWSYLGGREQPQHFGDGTRLSIL.

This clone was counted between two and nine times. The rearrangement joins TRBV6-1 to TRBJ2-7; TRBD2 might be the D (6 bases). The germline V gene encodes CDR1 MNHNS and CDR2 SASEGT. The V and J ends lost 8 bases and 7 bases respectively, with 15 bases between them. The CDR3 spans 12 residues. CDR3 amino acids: CASGTPVGEQYF. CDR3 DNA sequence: TGTGCCAGCGGGACTCCGGTCGGGGAGCAGTACTTC.

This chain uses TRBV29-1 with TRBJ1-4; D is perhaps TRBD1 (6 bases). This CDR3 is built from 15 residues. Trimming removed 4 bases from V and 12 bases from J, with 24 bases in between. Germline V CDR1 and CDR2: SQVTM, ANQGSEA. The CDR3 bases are TGCAGCGTTGGACTAAGGAACAGGGTTGGTAGAGAACTGTTTTTT. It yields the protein CSVGLRNRVGRELFF. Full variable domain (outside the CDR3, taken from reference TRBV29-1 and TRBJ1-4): SAVISQKPSRDICQRGTSLTIQCQVDSQVTMMFWYRQQPGQSLTLIATANQGSEATYESGFVIDKFPISRPNLTFSTLTVSNMSPEDSSIYLCSVGLRNRVGRELFFGSGTQLSVL.

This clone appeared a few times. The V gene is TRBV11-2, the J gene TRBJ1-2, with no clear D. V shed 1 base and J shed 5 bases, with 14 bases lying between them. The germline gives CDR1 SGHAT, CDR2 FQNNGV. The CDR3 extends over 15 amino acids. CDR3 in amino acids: CASSLVEGLGYGYTF. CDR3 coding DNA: TGTGCCAGCAGCTTAGTGGAGGGTTTGGGATATGGCTACACCTTC. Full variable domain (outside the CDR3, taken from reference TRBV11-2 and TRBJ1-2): EAGVAQSPRYKIIEKRQSVAFWCNPISGHATLYWYQQILGQGPKLLIQFQNNGVVDDSQLPKDRFSAERLKGVDSTLKIQPAKLEDSAVYLCASSLVEGLGYGYTFGSGTRLTVV.